This T cell receptor (beta chain) was identified in a study of cytomegalovirus exposure and HLA in healthy donors. Findings and caveats of the study: Earlier analysis looked at TCR beta V segments, and most were productive about 90% or about 30% of the time.

With regard to this clone: What it binds is unknown.

In the PCR, 60 Vbeta and 13 Jbeta primers were used. The data were produced by immunoSEQ multiplex PCR, yet TCRdb's version contains in-frame clones alone and is incomplete. Counted here are 75,000 to 85,000 clones, around three quarters occurring once; the ten biggest clones make up approximately 1.1%. The germline V gene has CDR1 ENHRY and CDR2 SYGVKD. This CDR3 is built from 15 residues. Germline trimming cut 6 bases from V and 6 bases from J; bases unmatched to any gene: 10. What was sequenced was PBMCs. The receptor was isolated from a male donor in good health and CMV-seronegative. The chain carries TRBV10-3 and TRBJ2-1, with 8 positions matching TRBD2. In DNA form, the CDR3 reads TGTGCCATCAGCCGCCAAGCGGGGGACGTCAATGAGCAGTTCTTC. Amino acid sequence: CAISRQAGDVNEQFF.